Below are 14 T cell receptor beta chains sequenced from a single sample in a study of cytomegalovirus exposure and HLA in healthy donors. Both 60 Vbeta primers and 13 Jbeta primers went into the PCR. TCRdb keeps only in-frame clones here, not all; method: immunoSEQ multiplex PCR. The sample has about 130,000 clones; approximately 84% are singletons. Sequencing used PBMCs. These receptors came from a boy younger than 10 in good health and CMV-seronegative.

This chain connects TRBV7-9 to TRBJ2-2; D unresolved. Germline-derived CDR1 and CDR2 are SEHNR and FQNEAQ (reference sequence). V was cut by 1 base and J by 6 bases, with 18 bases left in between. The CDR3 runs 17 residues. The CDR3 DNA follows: TGTGCCAGCAGCTTAGTCCCATCTTCCACTTTATCCGGGGAGCTGTTTTTT. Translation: CASSLVPSSTLSGELFF.

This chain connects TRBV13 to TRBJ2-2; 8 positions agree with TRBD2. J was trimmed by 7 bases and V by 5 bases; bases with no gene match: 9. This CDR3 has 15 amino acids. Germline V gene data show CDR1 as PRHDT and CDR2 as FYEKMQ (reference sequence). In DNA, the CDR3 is TGTGCCAGCAGCGGACCGGGACTAGGGGACGGGGAGCTGTTTTTT. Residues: CASSGPGLGDGELFF.

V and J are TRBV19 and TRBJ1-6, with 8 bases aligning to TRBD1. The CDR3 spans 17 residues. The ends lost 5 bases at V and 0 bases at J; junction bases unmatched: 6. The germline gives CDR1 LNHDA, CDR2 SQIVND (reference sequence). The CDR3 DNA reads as TGTGCCAGTAGTGTGCAACAGGGGGACTCCTATAATTCACCCCTCCACTTT. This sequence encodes CASSVQQGDSYNSPLHF.

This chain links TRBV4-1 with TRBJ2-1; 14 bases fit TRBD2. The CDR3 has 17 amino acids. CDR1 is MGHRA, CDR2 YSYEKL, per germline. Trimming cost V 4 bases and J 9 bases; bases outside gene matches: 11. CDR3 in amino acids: CASSPFAGTSGSSEQFF. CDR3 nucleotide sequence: TGCGCCAGCAGCCCCTTCGCGGGGACTAGCGGGAGTAGTGAGCAGTTCTTC.

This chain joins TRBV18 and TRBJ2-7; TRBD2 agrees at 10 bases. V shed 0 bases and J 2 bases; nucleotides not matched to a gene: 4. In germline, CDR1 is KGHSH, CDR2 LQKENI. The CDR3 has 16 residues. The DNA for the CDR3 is TGTGCCAGCTCACCACCGACTAGCGGGTATCCCTACGAGCAGTACTTC. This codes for CASSPPTSGYPYEQYF.

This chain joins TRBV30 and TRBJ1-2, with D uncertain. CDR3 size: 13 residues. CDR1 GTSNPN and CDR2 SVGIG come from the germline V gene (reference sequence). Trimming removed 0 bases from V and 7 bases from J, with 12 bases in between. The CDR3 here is CAWSVMATGGYTF. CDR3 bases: TGTGCCTGGAGTGTTATGGCCACGGGTGGCTACACCTTC.

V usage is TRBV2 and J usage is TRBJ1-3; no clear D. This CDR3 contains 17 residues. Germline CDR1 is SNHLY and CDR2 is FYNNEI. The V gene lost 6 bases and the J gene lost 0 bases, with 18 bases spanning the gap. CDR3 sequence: CASRKALPEGSGNTIYF. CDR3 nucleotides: TGTGCCAGCAGGAAAGCCCTGCCTGAGGGCTCTGGAAACACCATATATTTT. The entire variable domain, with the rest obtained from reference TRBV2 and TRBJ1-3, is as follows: EPEVTQTPSHQVTQMGQEVILRCVPISNHLYFYWYRQILGQKVEFLVSFYNNEISEKSEIFDDQFSVERPDGSNFTLKIRSTKLEDSAMYFCASRKALPEGSGNTIYFGEGSWLTVV.

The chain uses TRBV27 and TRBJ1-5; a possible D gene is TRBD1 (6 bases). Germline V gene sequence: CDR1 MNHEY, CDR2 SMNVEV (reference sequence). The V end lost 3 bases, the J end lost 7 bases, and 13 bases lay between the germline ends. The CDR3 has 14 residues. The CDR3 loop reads CASSFRPQGQPQHF. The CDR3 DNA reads TGTGCCAGCAGTTTTCGACCCCAGGGGCAGCCCCAGCATTTT.

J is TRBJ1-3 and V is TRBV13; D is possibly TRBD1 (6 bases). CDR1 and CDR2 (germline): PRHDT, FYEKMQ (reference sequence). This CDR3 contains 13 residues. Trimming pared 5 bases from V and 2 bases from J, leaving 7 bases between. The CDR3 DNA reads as TGTGCCAGCAGCGCAGGGGCTGGAAACACCATATATTTT. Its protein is CASSAGAGNTIYF.

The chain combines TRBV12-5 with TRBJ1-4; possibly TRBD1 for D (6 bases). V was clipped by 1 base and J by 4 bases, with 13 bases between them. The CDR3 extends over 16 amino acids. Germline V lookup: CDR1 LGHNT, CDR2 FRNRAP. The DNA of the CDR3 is TGTGCTAGTGGTTTGGCACGACAGGTTTATAATGAAAAACTGTTTTTT. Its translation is CASGLARQVYNEKLFF.

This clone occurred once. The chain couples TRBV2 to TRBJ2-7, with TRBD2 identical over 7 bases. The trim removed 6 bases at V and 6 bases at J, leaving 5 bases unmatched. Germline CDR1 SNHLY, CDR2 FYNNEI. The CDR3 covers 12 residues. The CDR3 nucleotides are TGTGCCAGCAGATGGGAGGGCCGCGAGCAGTACTTC. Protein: CASRWEGREQYF.

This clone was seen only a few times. The CDR3 nucleotides are TGTGCCAGCAGTTACTCGCGACAGGGGGTTCGCGAGCAGTACTTC. This sequence encodes CASSYSRQGVREQYF. The chain joins TRBV6-5 to TRBJ2-7, with TRBD1 matching 9 bases. CDR1 is MNHEY and CDR2 is SVGAGI in the germline V gene. The ends lost 0 bases at V and 6 bases at J; junction bases unmatched: 6. The CDR3 is 15 residues long.

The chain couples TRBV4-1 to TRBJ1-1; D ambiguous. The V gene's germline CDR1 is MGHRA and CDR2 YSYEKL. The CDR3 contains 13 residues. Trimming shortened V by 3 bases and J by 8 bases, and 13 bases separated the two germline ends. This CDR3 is CASSQDLGREAFF. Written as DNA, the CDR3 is TGCGCCAGCAGCCAGGACTTAGGGAGGGAAGCTTTCTTT.

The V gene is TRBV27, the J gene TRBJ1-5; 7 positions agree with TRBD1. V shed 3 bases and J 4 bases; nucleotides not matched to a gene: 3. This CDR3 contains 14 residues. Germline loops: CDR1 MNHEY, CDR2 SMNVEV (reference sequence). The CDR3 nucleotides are TGTGCCAGCAGTTTGACAGGGCCTAATCAGCCCCAGCATTTT. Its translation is CASSLTGPNQPQHF.